The sequence of this TCR beta chain was determined in a study of blood T cell repertoires in COVID-19. Study-level information: Researchers got acute and convalescent COVID-19 samples from the United States, Italy and Spain. In each case, the material was cDNA or gDNA derived from T cells, B-cell-depleted T cells, or PBMCs.

Source study methods: Amplified reference gene primers provided the basis for estimating nucleated cell counts. Clones were read by immunoSEQ multiplex PCR, and TCRdb kept only the in-frame ones, dropping some. The V and J calls and the clone size are those of that table, but D and trimming were determined from the DNA. Of about 160,000 clones in the sample, around nine tenths were seen once. Those enrolled in Seattle joined during active infection and were followed longitudinally afterward. CDR1 is SGHTA, CDR2 FQGNSA, per germline. V was pared by 1 base and J by 8 bases, with 6 bases of the junction left unmatched. The CDR3 has 15 amino acids.

The sample comprised peripheral blood. The sequence was collected from a woman in her 70s with COVID-19, enrolled during active disease. V gene TRBV7-2 combines with J gene TRBJ2-1; TRBD2 matches 9 bases. The CDR3 reads CASSLDWRGGDEQFF. The CDR3 nucleotides are TGTGCCAGCAGCTTAGATTGGCGGGGGGGCGATGAGCAGTTCTTC.